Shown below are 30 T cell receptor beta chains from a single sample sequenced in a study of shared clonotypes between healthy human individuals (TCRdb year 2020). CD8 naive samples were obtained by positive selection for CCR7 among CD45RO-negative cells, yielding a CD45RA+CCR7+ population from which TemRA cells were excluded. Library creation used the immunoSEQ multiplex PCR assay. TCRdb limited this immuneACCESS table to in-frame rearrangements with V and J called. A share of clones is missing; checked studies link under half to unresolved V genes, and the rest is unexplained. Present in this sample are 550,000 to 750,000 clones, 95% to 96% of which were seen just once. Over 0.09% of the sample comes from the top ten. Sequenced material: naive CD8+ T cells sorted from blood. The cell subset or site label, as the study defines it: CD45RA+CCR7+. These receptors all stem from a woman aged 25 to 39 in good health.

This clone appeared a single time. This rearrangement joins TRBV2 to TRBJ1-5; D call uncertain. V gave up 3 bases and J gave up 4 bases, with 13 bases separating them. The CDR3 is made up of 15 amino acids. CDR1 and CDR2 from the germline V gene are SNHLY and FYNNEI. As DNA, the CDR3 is TGTGCCAGCAGTGATTTAGGCGGGCCAAATCAGCCCCAGCATTTT. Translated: CASSDLGGPNQPQHF.

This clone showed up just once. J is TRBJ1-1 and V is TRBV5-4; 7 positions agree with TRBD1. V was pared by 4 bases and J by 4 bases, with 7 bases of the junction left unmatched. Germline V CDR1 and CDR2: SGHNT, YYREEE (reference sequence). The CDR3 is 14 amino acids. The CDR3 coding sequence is TGTGCCAGCAGCGGACCAGGGGGTCTCACTGAAGCTTTCTTT. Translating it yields CASSGPGGLTEAFF.

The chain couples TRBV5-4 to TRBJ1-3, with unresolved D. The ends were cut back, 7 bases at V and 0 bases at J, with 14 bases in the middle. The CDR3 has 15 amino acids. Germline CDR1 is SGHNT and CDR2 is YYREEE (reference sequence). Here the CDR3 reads CASESPGTSGNTIYF. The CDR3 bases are TGTGCCAGCGAATCCCCGGGAACCTCTGGAAACACCATATATTTT.

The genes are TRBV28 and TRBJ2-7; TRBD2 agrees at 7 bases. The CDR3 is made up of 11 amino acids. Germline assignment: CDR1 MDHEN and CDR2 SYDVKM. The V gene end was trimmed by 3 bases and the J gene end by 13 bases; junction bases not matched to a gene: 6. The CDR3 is CASSFLWDYYF. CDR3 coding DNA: TGTGCCAGCAGTTTTTTATGGGACTATTACTTC.

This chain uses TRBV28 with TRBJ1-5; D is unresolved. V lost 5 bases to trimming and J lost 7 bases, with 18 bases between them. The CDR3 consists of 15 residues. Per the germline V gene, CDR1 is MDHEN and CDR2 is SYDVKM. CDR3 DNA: TGTGCCAGCAGTCCCCAGTGGACCCCACCACAGCCCCAGCATTTT. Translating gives CASSPQWTPPQPQHF.

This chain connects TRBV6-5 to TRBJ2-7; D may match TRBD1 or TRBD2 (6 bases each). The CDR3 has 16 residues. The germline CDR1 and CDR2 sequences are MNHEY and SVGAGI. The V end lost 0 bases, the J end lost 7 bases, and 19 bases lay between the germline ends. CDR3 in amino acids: CASSYSKGEEALEQYF. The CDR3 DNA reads TGTGCCAGCAGTTACTCAAAGGGGGAGGAAGCTTTGGAGCAGTACTTC.

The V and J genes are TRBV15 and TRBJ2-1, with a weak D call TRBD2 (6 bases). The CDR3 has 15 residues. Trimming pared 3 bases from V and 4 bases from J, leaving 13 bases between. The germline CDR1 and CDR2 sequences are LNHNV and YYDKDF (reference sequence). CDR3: CATSRRLGTYNEQFF. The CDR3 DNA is TGTGCCACCAGCAGGCGACTAGGTACTTACAATGAGCAGTTCTTC.

As DNA, the CDR3 is TGTGCCAGCAGCTCCAGAGGGACTAGTACCTACAATGAGCAGTTCTTC. Residues: CASSSRGTSTYNEQFF. The J gene is TRBJ2-1, the V gene TRBV7-9; 8 bases are a match to TRBD2. The V gene end was trimmed by 4 bases and the J gene end by 2 bases; junction bases not matched to a gene: 7. The CDR3 length is 16 residues. Germline CDR1 reads SEHNR; CDR2 reads FQNEAQ (reference sequence).

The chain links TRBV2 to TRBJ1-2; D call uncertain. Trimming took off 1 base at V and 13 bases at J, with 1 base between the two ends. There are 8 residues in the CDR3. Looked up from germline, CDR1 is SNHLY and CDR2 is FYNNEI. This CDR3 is CASSEGTF. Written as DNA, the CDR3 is TGTGCCAGCAGTGAAGGCACCTTC.

The CDR3 sequence is CASSQYDPRDKNSYEQYF. In DNA form, the CDR3 reads TGTGCCAGCAGCCAATACGATCCCCGGGACAAAAACTCCTACGAGCAGTACTTC. J is TRBJ2-7 and V is TRBV6-7; possible D gene TRBD1, 6 bases. TRBV6-7 qualifies as an ORF whose function is uncertain. The V gene lost 6 bases and the J gene lost 0 bases, with 24 bases spanning the gap. There are 18 residues in the CDR3.

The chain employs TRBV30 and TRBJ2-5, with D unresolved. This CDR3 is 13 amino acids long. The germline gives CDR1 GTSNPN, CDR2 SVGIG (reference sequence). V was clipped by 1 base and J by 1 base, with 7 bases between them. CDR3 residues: CAWSGVTQETQYF. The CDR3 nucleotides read TGTGCCTGGAGTGGAGTCACCCAAGAGACCCAGTACTTC.

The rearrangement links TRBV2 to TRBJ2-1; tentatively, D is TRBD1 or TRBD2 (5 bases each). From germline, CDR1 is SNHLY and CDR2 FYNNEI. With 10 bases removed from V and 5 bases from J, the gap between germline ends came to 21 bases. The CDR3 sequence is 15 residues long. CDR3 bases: TGTGCCACCCACCGGGGCCAAGTCTTCCACAATGAGCAGTTCTTC. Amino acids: CATHRGQVFHNEQFF. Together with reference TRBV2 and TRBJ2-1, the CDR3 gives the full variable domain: EPEVTQTPSHQVTQMGQEVILRCVPISNHLYFYWYRQILGQKVEFLVSFYNNEISEKSEIFDDQFSVERPDGSNFTLKIRSTKLEDSAMYFCATHRGQVFHNEQFFGPGTRLTVL.

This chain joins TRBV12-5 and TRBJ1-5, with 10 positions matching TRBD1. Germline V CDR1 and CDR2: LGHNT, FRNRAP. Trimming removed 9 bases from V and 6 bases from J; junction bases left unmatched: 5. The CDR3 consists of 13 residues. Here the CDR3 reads CARGTGAGQPQHF. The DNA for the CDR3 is TGTGCTAGGGGGACAGGGGCGGGTCAGCCCCAGCATTTT.

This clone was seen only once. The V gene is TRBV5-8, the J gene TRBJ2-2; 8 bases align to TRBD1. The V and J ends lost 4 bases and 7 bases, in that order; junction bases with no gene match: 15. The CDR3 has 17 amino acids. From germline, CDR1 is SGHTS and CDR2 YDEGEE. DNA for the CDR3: TGTGCCAGCAGCCAAAAGTTATGGCAGGGGGCGGACGGGGAGCTGTTTTTT. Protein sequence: CASSQKLWQGADGELFF.

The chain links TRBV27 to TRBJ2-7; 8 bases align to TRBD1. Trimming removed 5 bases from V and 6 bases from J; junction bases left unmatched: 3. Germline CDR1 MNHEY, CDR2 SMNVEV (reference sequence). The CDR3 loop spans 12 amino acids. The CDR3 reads CASSLTGVEQYF. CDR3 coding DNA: TGTGCCAGCAGTCTGACAGGGGTCGAGCAGTACTTC.

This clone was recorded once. The CDR3 protein is CASSFTRMGTEAFF. The CDR3 DNA is TGTGCCAGCAGTTTTACCAGGATGGGCACTGAAGCTTTCTTT. The chain has TRBV28 and TRBJ1-1; D unclear. Looked up from germline, CDR1 is MDHEN and CDR2 is SYDVKM. V gave up 3 bases and J gave up 4 bases, with 12 bases separating them. The CDR3 is 14 amino acids.

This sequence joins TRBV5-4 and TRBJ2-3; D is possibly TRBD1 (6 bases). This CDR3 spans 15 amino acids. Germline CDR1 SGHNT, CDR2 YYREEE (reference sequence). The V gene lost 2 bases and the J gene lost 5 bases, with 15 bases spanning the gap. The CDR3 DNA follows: TGTGCCAGCAGCTTCCGCCGGGACAAAGAAGATACGCAGTATTTT. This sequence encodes CASSFRRDKEDTQYF.

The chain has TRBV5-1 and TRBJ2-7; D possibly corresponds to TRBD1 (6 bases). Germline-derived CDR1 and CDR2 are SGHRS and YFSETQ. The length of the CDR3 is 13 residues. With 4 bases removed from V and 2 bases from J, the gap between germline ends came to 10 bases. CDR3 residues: CASSDGQTYEQYF. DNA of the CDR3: TGCGCCAGCAGCGACGGACAGACCTACGAGCAGTACTTC.

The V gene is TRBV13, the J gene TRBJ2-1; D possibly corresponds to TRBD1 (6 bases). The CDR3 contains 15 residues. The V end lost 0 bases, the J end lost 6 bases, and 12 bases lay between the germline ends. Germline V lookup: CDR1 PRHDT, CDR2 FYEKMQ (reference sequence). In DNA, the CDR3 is TGTGCCAGCAGCTTAGGGGGGACATACCTCAATGAGCAGTTCTTC. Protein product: CASSLGGTYLNEQFF.

The CDR3 is CASRPRTASGNTIYF. The CDR3 DNA follows: TGTGCCAGCCGGCCTAGGACAGCCTCTGGAAACACCATATATTTT. The V and J genes are TRBV6-5 and TRBJ1-3; weak D call: TRBD1 (6 bases). The CDR3 spans 15 residues. Trimming stripped 8 bases from V and 0 bases from J, with 14 bases between. Germline CDR1 reads MNHEY; CDR2 reads SVGAGI.

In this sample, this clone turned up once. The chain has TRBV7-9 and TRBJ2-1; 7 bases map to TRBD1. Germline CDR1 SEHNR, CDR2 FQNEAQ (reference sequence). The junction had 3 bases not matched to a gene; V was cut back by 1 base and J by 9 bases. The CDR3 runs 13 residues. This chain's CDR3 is CASSLDRGFEQFF. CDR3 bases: TGTGCCAGCAGCTTAGACAGGGGCTTTGAGCAGTTCTTC. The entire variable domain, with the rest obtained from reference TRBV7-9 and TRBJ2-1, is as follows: DTGVSQNPRHKITKRGQNVTFRCDPISEHNRLYWYRQTLGQGPEFLTYFQNEAQLEKSRLLSDRFSAERPKGSFSTLEIQRTEQGDSAMYLCASSLDRGFEQFFGPGTRLTVL.

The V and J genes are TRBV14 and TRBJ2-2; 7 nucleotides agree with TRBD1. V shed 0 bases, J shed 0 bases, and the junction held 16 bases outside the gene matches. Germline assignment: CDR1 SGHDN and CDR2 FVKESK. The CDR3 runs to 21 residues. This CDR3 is CASSQDRAHVRDSTNTGELFF. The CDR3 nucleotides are TGTGCCAGCAGCCAAGATCGGGCCCACGTCCGGGACAGCACGAACACCGGGGAGCTGTTTTTT.

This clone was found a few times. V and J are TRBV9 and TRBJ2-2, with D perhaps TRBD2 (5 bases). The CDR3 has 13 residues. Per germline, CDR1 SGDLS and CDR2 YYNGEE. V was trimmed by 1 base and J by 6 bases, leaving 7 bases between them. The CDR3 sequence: CASSVPAAGELFF. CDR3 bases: TGTGCCAGCAGCGTACCAGCGGCCGGGGAGCTGTTTTTT. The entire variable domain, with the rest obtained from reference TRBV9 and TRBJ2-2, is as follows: DSGVTQTPKHLITATGQRVTLRCSPRSGDLSVYWYQQSLDQGLQFLIQYYNGEERAKGNILERFSAQQFPDLHSELNLSSLELGDSALYFCASSVPAAGELFFGEGSRLTVL.

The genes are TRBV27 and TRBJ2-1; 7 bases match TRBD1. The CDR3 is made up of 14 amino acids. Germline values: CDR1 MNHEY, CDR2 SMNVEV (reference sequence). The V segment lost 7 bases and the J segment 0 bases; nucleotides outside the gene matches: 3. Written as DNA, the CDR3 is TGTGCCAGCACTACAGGGGTCTCCTACAATGAGCAGTTCTTC. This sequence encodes CASTTGVSYNEQFF.

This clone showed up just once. CDR3 residues: CASSLEGVSDTQYF. DNA for the CDR3: TGTGCCAGCAGCCTAGAAGGAGTATCCGATACGCAGTATTTT. This sequence joins TRBV9 and TRBJ2-3; D uncertain. CDR3 length: 14 amino acids. Germline lookup yields CDR1 SGDLS and CDR2 YYNGEE. Trimming removed 4 bases at V and 6 bases at J, with 15 bases between.

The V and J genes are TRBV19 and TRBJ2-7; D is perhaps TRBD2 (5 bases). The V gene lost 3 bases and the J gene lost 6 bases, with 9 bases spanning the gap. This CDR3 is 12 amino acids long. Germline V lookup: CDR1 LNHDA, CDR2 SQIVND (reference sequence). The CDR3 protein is CASSMSGSEQYF. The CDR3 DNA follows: TGTGCCAGTAGTATGTCGGGGTCCGAGCAGTACTTC.

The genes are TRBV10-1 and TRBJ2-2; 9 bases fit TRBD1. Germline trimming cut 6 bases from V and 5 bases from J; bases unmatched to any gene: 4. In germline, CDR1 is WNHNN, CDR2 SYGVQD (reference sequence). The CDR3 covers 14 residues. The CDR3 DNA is TGCGCCAGCAGACAGGGGGCCATGACCGGGGAGCTGTTTTTT. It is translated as CASRQGAMTGELFF.

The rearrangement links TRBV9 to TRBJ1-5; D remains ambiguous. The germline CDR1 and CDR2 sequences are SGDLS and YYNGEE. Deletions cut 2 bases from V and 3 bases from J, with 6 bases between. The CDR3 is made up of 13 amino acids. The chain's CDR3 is CASSVTPNQPQHF. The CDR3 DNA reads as TGTGCCAGCAGCGTCACACCCAATCAGCCCCAGCATTTT.

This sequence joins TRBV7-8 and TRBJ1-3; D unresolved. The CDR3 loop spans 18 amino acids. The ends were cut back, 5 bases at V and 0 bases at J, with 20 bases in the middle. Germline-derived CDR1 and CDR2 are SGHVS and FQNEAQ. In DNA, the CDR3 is TGTGCCAGCAGCAAAATGAATCACAGCTCGAGCTCTGGAAACACCATATATTTT. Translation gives CASSKMNHSSSSGNTIYF.

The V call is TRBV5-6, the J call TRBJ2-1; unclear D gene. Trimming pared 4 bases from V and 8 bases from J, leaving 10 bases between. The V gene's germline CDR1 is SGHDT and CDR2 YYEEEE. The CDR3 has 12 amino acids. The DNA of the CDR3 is TGTGCCAGCAGCACCATCCGGGATGAGCAGTTCTTC. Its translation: CASSTIRDEQFF. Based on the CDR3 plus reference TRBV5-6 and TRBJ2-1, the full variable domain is DAGVTQSPTHLIKTRGQQVTLRCSPKSGHDTVSWYQQALGQGPQFIFQYYEEEERQRGNFPDRFSGHQFPNYSSELNVNALLLGDSALYLCASSTIRDEQFFGPGTRLTVL.